This T cell receptor (beta chain) was sequenced in a study of T cell responses to AZD1222 COVID-19 vaccine. Looking at the study overall: Analyses pooled second doses at about 4 or about 12 weeks. The study, taken as a whole, reports: Only a handful of AZD1222 recipients tested seropositive at baseline. Rises in breadth and depth of Spike-specific TCRs came after two AZD1222 doses. The donor group comprised mostly white British people and more females; the analysis possibly underestimated clonal diversity.

As regards this clone: Its antigen is not identified.

CDR3 length: 14 residues. V dropped 6 bases and J dropped 4 bases, with 13 bases sitting between them. CDR1 and CDR2 (germline): KGHSH, LQKENI. Measured with immunoSEQ multiplex PCR; TCRdb has only the in-frame clones, and not every one. This table holds roughly 83,000 clones, about 82% found once. The receptor comes from an adult in good health. The chain combines TRBV18 with TRBJ2-1; possibly TRBD2 for D (5 bases). Sequenced material: peripheral blood, taken on day 0 of AZD1222 vaccination. The CDR3 DNA reads as TGTGCCAGCTCCCACAAAGGGAGTTACAATGAGCAGTTCTTC. Translating it yields CASSHKGSYNEQFF.